The entry that follows covers one T cell receptor (beta chain) sequence. TCRdb's copy holds only in-frame clones and misses some; the assay was immunoSEQ multiplex PCR. The data contain roughly 300,000 clones, 80% to 90% of them singletons. The CDR3 contains 13 residues. Per germline, CDR1 LNHDA and CDR2 SQIVND (reference sequence). J lost 9 bases, V lost 0 bases, and 4 bases had no gene match. This sample stems from a study of blood T cell repertoires in COVID-19. The TCR comes from a man aged 18-30 years who had recovered from COVID-19. Source material: peripheral blood. V and J are TRBV19 and TRBJ1-2, with 7 bases matching TRBD1. For the CDR3, the DNA is TGTGCCAGTAGTATAGACCCAGGGGGTCGCTACACCTTC. Amino acids: CASSIDPGGRYTF.